The 17 T cell receptor beta chains presented below share a single source sample, sequenced in a study of CD8 T cells in ankylosing spondylitis. A single record per CDR3 protein comes from TCRdb applying MiXCR to the 5' RACE reads. This table holds some 39,000 distinct CDR3 sequences, 10% to 15% found once. The material sequenced was synovial fluid, either unsorted or a sorted T cell fraction (not recorded which). Receptors originate from a male donor with ankylosing spondylitis.

This clonotype was detected a few times. The rearrangement uses TRBV9 and TRBJ1-1; D uncertain. The CDR3 loop spans 14 amino acids. Trimming left V 0 bases short and J 4 bases short, with 10 bases between. The V gene's germline CDR1 is SGDLS and CDR2 YYNGEE. The CDR3 loop reads CASSVGVGGTEAFF. CDR3 coding DNA: TGTGCCAGCAGCGTAGGGGTAGGCGGCACTGAAGCTTTCTTT.

This clonotype was seen a few times. The V gene is TRBV18, the J gene TRBJ2-1, with TRBD2 identical over 10 bases. CDR1 and CDR2 from the germline V gene are KGHSH and LQKENI. CDR3 size: 13 residues. The junction had 5 bases not matched to a gene; V was cut back by 1 base and J by 14 bases. The CDR3: CASSPLAGGPKFF. Here the CDR3 DNA reads TGTGCCAGCTCACCACTAGCGGGGGGTCCCAAGTTCTTC.

CDR3 amino acids: CASSALRLIQGGYNEQFF. The CDR3 nucleotides are TGCGCCAGCAGCGCCCTAAGACTAATACAGGGTGGCTACAATGAGCAGTTCTTC. V usage is TRBV4-3 and J usage is TRBJ2-1; possibly TRBD1 for D (6 bases). The CDR3 is 18 residues long. Germline lookup yields CDR1 LGHNA and CDR2 YSLEER. V gave up 5 bases and J gave up 3 bases, with 23 bases separating them.

The chain has TRBV24-1 and TRBJ2-1; D ambiguous. The CDR3 has 14 amino acids. The germline V and J ends were trimmed by 1 base and 12 bases, with 15 bases remaining between them. Germline lookup yields CDR1 KGHDR and CDR2 SFDVKD. The CDR3 sequence: CATSDLISLWGQFF. CDR3 DNA: TGTGCCACCAGTGATTTAATATCGCTGTGGGGGCAGTTCTTC.

This clonotype was seen ten or more times. In DNA form, the CDR3 reads TGTGCCAGCAGTCCCCGCTTCGAAGGGGCCGTCGTGCTGTTTTTT. Translation: CASSPRFEGAVVLFF. The chain has TRBV6-1 and TRBJ1-4; D perhaps matches TRBD1 (5 bases). V was cut by 5 bases and J by 14 bases, with 24 bases left in between. The CDR3 is 15 residues long. CDR1 is MNHNS, CDR2 SASEGT, per germline.

The gene calls are TRBV7-9 and TRBJ1-2; no firm D call. V gave up 5 bases and J gave up 3 bases, with 10 bases separating them. CDR1 is SEHNR, CDR2 FQNEAQ, per germline (reference sequence). The CDR3 contains 13 residues. The CDR3 DNA sequence: TGTGCCAGCAGCCCCCCCGATTACTATGGCTACACCTTC. Translated: CASSPPDYYGYTF.

This clonotype occurred a few times. J is TRBJ2-3 and V is TRBV27; D is ambiguous. The CDR3 extends over 16 amino acids. Germline CDR1 reads MNHEY; CDR2 reads SMNVEV (reference sequence). With 3 bases removed from V and 0 bases from J, the gap between germline ends came to 13 bases. In DNA, the CDR3 is TGTGCCAGCAGTTTGACATTAGGGCTAAGCACAGATACGCAGTATTTT. It encodes CASSLTLGLSTDTQYF.

This clonotype was seen a handful of times. The V call is TRBV13, the J call TRBJ2-3, with 10 nucleotides matching TRBD2. V was clipped by 5 bases and J by 8 bases; unmatched bases: 4. The CDR3 is made up of 13 amino acids. Germline V gene lookup returns CDR1 PRHDT and CDR2 FYEKMQ (reference sequence). The CDR3 spells CASSPSGRVTQYF. The CDR3 coding sequence is TGTGCCAGCAGCCCAAGCGGGAGGGTTACGCAGTATTTT.

This clonotype was detected many times. The chain uses TRBV10-2 and TRBJ2-3; maybe TRBD1 (6 bases). Between the trimmed V and J ends, which lost 8 bases and 2 bases, there was a span of 14 bases. This CDR3 has 14 residues. Germline values: CDR1 WSHSY, CDR2 SAAADI. CDR3 coding DNA: TGCGCCAGCTCCCACCGGGACATCACAGATACGCAGTATTTT. Its translation is CASSHRDITDTQYF.

The V gene is TRBV4-1, the J gene TRBJ1-1, with D perhaps matching TRBD1 (5 bases). CDR1 MGHRA and CDR2 YSYEKL come from the germline V gene. V gave up 0 bases and J gave up 8 bases, with 16 bases separating them. The CDR3 runs to 15 residues. The CDR3 is CASSQERTIGHEAFF. The CDR3 DNA sequence: TGCGCCAGCAGCCAAGAGCGGACTATCGGACACGAAGCTTTCTTT.

This clonotype was found a few times. The V call is TRBV20-1, the J call TRBJ1-1, with D perhaps matching TRBD1 (6 bases). Between the trimmed V and J ends, which lost 4 bases and 4 bases, there was a span of 16 bases. Germline CDR1 DFQATT, CDR2 SNEGSKA (reference sequence). The CDR3 runs to 14 residues. The CDR3 bases are TGCAGTGCTACCCACAGGGCTGTCGGCACTGAAGCTTTCTTT. Translated, it gives CSATHRAVGTEAFF.

The chain uses TRBV29-1 and TRBJ1-3; 11 bases agree with TRBD1. From germline, CDR1 is SQVTM and CDR2 ANQGSEA. The CDR3 sequence is 15 residues long. The trim removed 7 bases at V and 6 bases at J, leaving 11 bases unmatched. CDR3 in amino acids: CSDAGQGARENTIYF. The CDR3 DNA reads TGCAGCGACGCCGGACAGGGGGCGCGTGAAAACACCATATATTTT.

This clonotype was recorded a few times. The gene calls are TRBV4-1 and TRBJ2-1, with D perhaps matching TRBD2 (7 bases). The germline CDR1 and CDR2 sequences are MGHRA and YSYEKL. The CDR3 sequence is 15 residues long. V dropped 1 base and J dropped 5 bases, with 12 bases sitting between them. The CDR3 DNA sequence: TGCGCCAGCAGCCAAGGGGGGGGCCTCGACAATGAGCAGTTCTTC. Amino acid sequence: CASSQGGGLDNEQFF.

The chain is built from TRBV28 and TRBJ2-3; D remains unclear. The CDR3 is 14 amino acids. Trimming cost V 8 bases and J 5 bases, with 17 bases left between them. CDR1 and CDR2 (germline): MDHEN, SYDVKM. The CDR3 here is CASALMFGLDTQYF. The CDR3 DNA reads as TGTGCCAGCGCCTTGATGTTCGGCCTAGATACGCAGTATTTT.

This clonotype was found many times. The chain uses TRBV6-2 or TRBV6-3 and TRBJ2-5; weak D call: TRBD2 (6 bases). The germline V and J ends were trimmed by 6 bases and 4 bases, with 15 bases remaining between them. CDR3 size: 14 residues. Germline lookup yields CDR1 MNHEY and CDR2 SVGEGT. This CDR3 reads CASSHWEVAETQYF. For the CDR3, the DNA is TGTGCCAGCAGCCACTGGGAGGTTGCAGAGACCCAGTACTTC.

In its sample, this clonotype was seen many times. As DNA, the CDR3 is TGTGCCAGCAGTTACTCGAAACTAGCGGGGACCTACGAGCAGTACTTC. It yields the protein CASSYSKLAGTYEQYF. The rearrangement uses TRBV6-2 or TRBV6-3 and TRBJ2-7; 10 nucleotides agree with TRBD2. CDR1 MNHEY and CDR2 SVGEGT come from the germline V gene. V shed 0 bases, J shed 2 bases, and the junction held 4 bases outside the gene matches. There are 16 residues in the CDR3.

A few counts support this clonotype. The V gene is TRBV5-1, the J gene TRBJ2-7; D not resolved. The germline V and J ends were trimmed by 1 base and 0 bases, with 14 bases remaining between them. CDR1 SGHRS and CDR2 YFSETQ come from the germline V gene. This CDR3 spans 16 amino acids. The CDR3 reads CASSLIPTLSSYEQYF. DNA for the CDR3: TGCGCCAGCAGCTTGATCCCGACTCTAAGCTCCTACGAGCAGTACTTC.